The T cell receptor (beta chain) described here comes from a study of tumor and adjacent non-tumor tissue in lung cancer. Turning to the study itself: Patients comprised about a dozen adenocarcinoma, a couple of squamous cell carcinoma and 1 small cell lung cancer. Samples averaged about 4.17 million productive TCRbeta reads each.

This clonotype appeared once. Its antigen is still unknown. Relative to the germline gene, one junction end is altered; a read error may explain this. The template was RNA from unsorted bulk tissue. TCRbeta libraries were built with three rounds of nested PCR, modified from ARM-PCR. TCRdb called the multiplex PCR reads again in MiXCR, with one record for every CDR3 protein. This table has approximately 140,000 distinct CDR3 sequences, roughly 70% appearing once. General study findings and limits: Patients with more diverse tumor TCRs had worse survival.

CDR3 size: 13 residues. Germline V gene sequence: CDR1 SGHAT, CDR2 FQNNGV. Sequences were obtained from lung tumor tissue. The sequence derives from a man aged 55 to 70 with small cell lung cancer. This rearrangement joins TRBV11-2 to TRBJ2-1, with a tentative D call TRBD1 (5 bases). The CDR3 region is CAGSLGVNNEQFF. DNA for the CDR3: TGTGCCGGCAGTTTAGGGGTTAACAATGAGCAGTTCTTC.